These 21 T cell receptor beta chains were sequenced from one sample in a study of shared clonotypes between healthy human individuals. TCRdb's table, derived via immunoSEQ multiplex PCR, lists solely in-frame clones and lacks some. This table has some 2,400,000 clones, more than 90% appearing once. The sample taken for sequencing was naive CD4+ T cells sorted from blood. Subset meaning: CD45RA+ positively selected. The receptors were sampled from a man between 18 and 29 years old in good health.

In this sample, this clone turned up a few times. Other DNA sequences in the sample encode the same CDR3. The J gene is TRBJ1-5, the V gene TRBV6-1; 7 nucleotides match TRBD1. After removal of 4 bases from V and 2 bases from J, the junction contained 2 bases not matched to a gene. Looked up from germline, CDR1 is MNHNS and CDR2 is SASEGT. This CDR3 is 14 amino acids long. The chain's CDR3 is CASSGTGGNQPQHF. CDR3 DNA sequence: TGTGCCAGCAGTGGAACAGGGGGCAATCAGCCCCAGCATTTT.

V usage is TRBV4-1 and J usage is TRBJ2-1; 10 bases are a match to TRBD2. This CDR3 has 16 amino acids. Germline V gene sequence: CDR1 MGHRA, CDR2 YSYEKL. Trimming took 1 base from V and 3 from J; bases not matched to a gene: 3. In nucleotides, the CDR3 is TGCGCCAGCAGCCAAGCCGGGACTAGCGTCTACAATGAGCAGTTCTTC. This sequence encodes CASSQAGTSVYNEQFF.

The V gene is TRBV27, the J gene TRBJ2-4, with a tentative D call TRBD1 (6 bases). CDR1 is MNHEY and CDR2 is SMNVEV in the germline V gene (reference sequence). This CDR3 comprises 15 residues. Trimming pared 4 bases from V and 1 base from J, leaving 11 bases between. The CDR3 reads CASSSSGVAKNIQYF. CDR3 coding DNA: TGTGCCAGCAGTTCCTCAGGGGTGGCCAAAAACATTCAGTACTTC.

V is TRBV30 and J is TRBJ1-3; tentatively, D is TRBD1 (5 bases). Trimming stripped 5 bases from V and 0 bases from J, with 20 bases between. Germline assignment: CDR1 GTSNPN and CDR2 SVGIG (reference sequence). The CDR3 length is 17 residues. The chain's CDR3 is CAWVHETTEGSGNTIYF. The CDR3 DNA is TGTGCCTGGGTACACGAAACGACAGAGGGCTCTGGAAACACCATATATTTT.

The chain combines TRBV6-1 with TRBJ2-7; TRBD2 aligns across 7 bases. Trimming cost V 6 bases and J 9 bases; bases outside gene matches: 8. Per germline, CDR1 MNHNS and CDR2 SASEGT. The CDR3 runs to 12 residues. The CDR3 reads CASRTGGGMQYF. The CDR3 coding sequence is TGTGCCAGCAGGACGGGGGGAGGGATGCAGTACTTC.

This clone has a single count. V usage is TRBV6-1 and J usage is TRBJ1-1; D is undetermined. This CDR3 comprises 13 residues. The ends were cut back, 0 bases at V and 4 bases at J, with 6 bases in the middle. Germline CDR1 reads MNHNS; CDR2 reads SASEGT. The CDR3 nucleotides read TGTGCCAGCAGTGAAGCCGACCTCACTGAAGCTTTCTTT. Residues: CASSEADLTEAFF.

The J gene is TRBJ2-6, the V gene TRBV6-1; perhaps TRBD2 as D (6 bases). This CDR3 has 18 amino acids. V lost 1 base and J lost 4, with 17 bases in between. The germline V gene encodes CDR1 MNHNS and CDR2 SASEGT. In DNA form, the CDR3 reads TGTGCCAGCAGTGAAGTCACTATCAGCGGGTCCGGGGCCAACGTCCTGACTTTC. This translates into CASSEVTISGSGANVLTF.

This chain's CDR3 is CASSPEGTSNEKLFF. CDR3 sequence (DNA): TGTGCCAGCAGCCCCGAAGGGACTTCTAATGAAAAACTGTTTTTT. V is TRBV9 and J is TRBJ1-4, with D possibly TRBD1 on 5 matching bases. V lost 4 bases to trimming and J lost 3 bases, with 13 bases between them. Germline values: CDR1 SGDLS, CDR2 YYNGEE. The CDR3 loop spans 15 amino acids. The full variable domain, its missing parts supplied by reference TRBV9 and TRBJ1-4, is DSGVTQTPKHLITATGQRVTLRCSPRSGDLSVYWYQQSLDQGLQFLIQYYNGEERAKGNILERFSAQQFPDLHSELNLSSLELGDSALYFCASSPEGTSNEKLFFGSGTQLSVL.

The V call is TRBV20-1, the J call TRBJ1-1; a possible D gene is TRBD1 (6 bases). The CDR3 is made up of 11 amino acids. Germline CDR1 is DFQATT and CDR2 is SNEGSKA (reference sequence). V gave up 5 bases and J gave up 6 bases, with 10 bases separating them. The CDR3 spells CSAWEGAEAFF. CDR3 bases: TGCAGTGCTTGGGAGGGGGCTGAAGCTTTCTTT.

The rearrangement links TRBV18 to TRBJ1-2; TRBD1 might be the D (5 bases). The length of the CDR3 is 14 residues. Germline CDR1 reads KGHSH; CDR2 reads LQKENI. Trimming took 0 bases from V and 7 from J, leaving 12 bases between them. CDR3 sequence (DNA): TGTGCCAGCTCACCACCGCTAGGGGTTCGTGGCTACACCTTC. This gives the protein CASSPPLGVRGYTF.

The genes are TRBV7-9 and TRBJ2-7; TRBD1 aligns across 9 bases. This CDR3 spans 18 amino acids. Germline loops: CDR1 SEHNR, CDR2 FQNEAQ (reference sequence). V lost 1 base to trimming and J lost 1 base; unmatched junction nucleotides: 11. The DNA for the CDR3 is TGTGCCAGCAGCTTAGGTGGGACAGGGTACCCCCCATCCTACGAGCAGTACTTC. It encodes CASSLGGTGYPPSYEQYF.

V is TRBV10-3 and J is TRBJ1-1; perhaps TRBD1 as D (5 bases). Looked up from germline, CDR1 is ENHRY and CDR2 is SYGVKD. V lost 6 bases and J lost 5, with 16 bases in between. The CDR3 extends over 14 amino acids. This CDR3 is CAIRRDGGGTEAFF. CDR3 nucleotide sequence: TGTGCCATCAGACGGGACGGCGGAGGAACTGAAGCTTTCTTT.

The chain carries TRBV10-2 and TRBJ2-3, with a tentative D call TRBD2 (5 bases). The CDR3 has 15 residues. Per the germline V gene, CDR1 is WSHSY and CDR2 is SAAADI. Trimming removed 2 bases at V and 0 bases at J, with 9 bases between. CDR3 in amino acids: CASSERGTSTDTQYF. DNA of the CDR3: TGCGCCAGCAGTGAGCGGGGTACTAGCACAGATACGCAGTATTTT.

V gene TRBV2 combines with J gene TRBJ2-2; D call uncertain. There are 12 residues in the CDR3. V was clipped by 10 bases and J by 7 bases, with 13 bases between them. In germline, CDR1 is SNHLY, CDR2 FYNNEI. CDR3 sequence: CATREGFGELFF. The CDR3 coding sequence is TGTGCCACCCGTGAAGGCTTCGGGGAGCTGTTTTTT.

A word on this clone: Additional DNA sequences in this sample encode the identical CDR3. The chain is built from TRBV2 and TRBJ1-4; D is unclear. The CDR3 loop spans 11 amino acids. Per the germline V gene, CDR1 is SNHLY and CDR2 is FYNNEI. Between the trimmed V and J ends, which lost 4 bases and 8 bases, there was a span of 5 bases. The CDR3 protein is CASSVSEKLFF. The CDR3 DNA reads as TGTGCCAGCAGTGTTTCAGAAAAACTGTTTTTT. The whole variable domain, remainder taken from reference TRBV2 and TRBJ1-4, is EPEVTQTPSHQVTQMGQEVILRCVPISNHLYFYWYRQILGQKVEFLVSFYNNEISEKSEIFDDQFSVERPDGSNFTLKIRSTKLEDSAMYFCASSVSEKLFFGSGTQLSVL.

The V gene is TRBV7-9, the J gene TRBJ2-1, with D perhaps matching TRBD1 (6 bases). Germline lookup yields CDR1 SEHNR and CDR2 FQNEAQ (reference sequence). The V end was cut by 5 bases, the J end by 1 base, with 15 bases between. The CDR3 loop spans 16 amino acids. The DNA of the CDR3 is TGTGCCAGCAGCCCACACCGCAGGGGATCCTACAATGAGCAGTTCTTC. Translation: CASSPHRRGSYNEQFF.

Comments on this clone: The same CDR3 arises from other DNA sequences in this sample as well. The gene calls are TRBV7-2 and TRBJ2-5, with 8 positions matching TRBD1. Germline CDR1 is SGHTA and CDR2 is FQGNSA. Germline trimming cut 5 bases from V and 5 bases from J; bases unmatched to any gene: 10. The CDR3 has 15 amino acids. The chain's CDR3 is CASSATQGAWETQYF. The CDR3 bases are TGTGCCAGCAGCGCAACCCAGGGGGCTTGGGAGACCCAGTACTTC. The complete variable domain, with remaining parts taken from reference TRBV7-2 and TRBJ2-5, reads GAGVSQSPSNKVTEKGKDVELRCDPISGHTALYWYRQSLGQGLEFLIYFQGNSAPDKSGLPSDRFSAERTGGSVSTLTIQRTQQEDSAVYLCASSATQGAWETQYFGPGTRLLVL.

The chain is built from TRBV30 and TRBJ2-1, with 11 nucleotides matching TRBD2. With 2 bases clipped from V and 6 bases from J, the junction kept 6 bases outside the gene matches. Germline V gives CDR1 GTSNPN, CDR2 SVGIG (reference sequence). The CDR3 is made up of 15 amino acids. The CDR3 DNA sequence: TGTGCCTGGAGTAAGCGACTAGCGGGGCTCAATGAGCAGTTCTTC. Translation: CAWSKRLAGLNEQFF.

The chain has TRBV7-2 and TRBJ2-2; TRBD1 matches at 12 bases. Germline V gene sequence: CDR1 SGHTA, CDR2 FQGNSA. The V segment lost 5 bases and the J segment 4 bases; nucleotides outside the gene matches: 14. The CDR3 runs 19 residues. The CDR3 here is CASSLAGTGGFLGTGELFF. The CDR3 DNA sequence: TGTGCCAGCAGCCTGGCCGGGACAGGGGGCTTCTTGGGCACCGGGGAGCTGTTTTTT.

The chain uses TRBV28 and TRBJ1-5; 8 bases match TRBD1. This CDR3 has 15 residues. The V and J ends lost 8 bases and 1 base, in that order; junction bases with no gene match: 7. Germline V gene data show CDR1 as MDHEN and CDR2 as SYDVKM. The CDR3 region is CASHGTGFSNQPQHF. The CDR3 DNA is TGTGCCAGCCACGGGACAGGATTCAGCAATCAGCCCCAGCATTTT. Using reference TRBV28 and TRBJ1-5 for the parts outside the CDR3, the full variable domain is DVKVTQSSRYLVKRTGEKVFLECVQDMDHENMFWYRQDPGLGLRLIYFSYDVKMKEKGDIPEGYSVSREKKERFSLILESASTNQTSMYLCASHGTGFSNQPQHFGDGTRLSIL.

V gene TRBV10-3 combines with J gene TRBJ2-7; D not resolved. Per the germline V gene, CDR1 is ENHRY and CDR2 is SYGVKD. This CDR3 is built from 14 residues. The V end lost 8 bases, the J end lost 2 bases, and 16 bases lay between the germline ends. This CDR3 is CAIGPSRVTYEQYF. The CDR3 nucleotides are TGTGCCATCGGTCCCTCCCGGGTTACCTACGAGCAGTACTTC.